Presented here are 9 T cell receptor beta chains from one specimen sequenced in a study of shared clonotypes between healthy human individuals. CD8 cells regarded as naive lacked CD45RO, were positively chosen for CCR7, and omitted terminally differentiated effector memory CD45RA+ cells. The method was immunoSEQ multiplex PCR; TCRdb's version includes in-frame clones alone and lacks a portion of them. Of hundreds of thousands of clones detected, 90% to 95% appear once; the ten largest clones hold around 24%. Specimen: naive CD8+ T cells sorted from blood. Source of these receptors: a man aged 25 to 40 in good health.

The chain is built from TRBV27 and TRBJ2-3; D unclear. V was clipped by 10 bases and J by 5 bases, with 16 bases between them. In germline, CDR1 is MNHEY, CDR2 SMNVEV (reference sequence). The CDR3 sequence is 13 residues long. CDR3 DNA: TGTGCCACCTCCGTGGGGTGGGGAGATACGCAGTATTTT. Residues: CATSVGWGDTQYF.

The genes are TRBV7-6 and TRBJ2-1, with a tentative D call TRBD1 (6 bases). V lost 2 bases to trimming and J lost 0 bases, with 8 bases between them. Germline CDR1 reads SGHVS; CDR2 reads FNYEAQ. The CDR3 is 15 amino acids. The CDR3 bases are TGTGCCAGCAGCTTAACAGGGAGCTCCTACAATGAGCAGTTCTTC. Translating gives CASSLTGSSYNEQFF.

This chain links TRBV28 with TRBJ1-4; the D is unclear. Germline V CDR1 and CDR2: MDHEN, SYDVKM. Trimming took 3 bases from V and 5 from J, leaving 19 bases between them. The CDR3 covers 17 residues. The CDR3 sequence: CASSLFLWEQKNEKLFF. As DNA, the CDR3 is TGTGCCAGCAGTTTGTTTCTCTGGGAACAGAAAAATGAAAAACTGTTTTTT.

The chain combines TRBV7-9 with TRBJ1-2; no clear D. The CDR3 has 15 amino acids. The ends were cut back, 5 bases at V and 4 bases at J, with 17 bases in the middle. Germline values: CDR1 SEHNR, CDR2 FQNEAQ (reference sequence). In DNA form, the CDR3 reads TGTGCCAGCAGCGCTGGCTATGGTTACGTCTATGGCTACACCTTC. Translation gives CASSAGYGYVYGYTF. Variable domain in full (rest from reference TRBV7-9 and TRBJ1-2): DTGVSQNPRHKITKRGQNVTFRCDPISEHNRLYWYRQTLGQGPEFLTYFQNEAQLEKSRLLSDRFSAERPKGSFSTLEIQRTEQGDSAMYLCASSAGYGYVYGYTFGSGTRLTVV.

This chain joins TRBV29-1 and TRBJ2-3; TRBD2 matches at 11 bases. The germline gives CDR1 SQVTM, CDR2 ANQGSEA. Trimming at V came to 6 bases and at J to 3 bases, leaving 2 bases not matched to a gene. The CDR3 spans 13 residues. Here the CDR3 reads CSVTSGRTDTQYF. As DNA, the CDR3 is TGCAGCGTCACTAGCGGGAGAACAGATACGCAGTATTTT.

The chain carries TRBV14 and TRBJ2-7; possible D gene TRBD2, 5 bases. Germline V CDR1 and CDR2: SGHDN, FVKESK. The CDR3 covers 15 residues. V was clipped by 1 base and J by 7 bases, with 17 bases between them. CDR3: CASSQGPTGEWEQYF. CDR3 in DNA: TGTGCCAGCAGCCAAGGTCCCACTGGGGAGTGGGAGCAGTACTTC.

The J gene is TRBJ2-1, the V gene TRBV7-9; D unresolved. This CDR3 comprises 17 residues. CDR1 SEHNR and CDR2 FQNEAQ come from the germline V gene (reference sequence). Trimming removed 5 bases at V and 0 bases at J, with 17 bases between. The CDR3 bases are TGTGCCAGCAGCCCCCCGACGGCCAAAAGCTCCTACAATGAGCAGTTCTTC. This codes for CASSPPTAKSSYNEQFF.

The CDR3 nucleotides are TGCGCCAGCAGCTCACGGACAGGGGAGGTTACCGGGGAGCTGTTTTTT. It is translated as CASSSRTGEVTGELFF. This sequence joins TRBV5-1 and TRBJ2-2; 9 bases are shared with TRBD1. The CDR3 extends over 16 amino acids. V shed 3 bases, J shed 5 bases, and the junction held 8 bases outside the gene matches. CDR1 and CDR2 from the germline V gene are SGHRS and YFSETQ.

This clone has a single count. This sequence joins TRBV7-2 and TRBJ2-2; D remains unclear. Germline CDR1 SGHTA, CDR2 FQGNSA. Trimming cost V 7 bases and J 6 bases, with 6 bases left between them. CDR3 size: 11 residues. In nucleotides, the CDR3 is TGTGCCAGCAAAACCTCCGGGGAGCTGTTTTTT. This sequence encodes CASKTSGELFF.